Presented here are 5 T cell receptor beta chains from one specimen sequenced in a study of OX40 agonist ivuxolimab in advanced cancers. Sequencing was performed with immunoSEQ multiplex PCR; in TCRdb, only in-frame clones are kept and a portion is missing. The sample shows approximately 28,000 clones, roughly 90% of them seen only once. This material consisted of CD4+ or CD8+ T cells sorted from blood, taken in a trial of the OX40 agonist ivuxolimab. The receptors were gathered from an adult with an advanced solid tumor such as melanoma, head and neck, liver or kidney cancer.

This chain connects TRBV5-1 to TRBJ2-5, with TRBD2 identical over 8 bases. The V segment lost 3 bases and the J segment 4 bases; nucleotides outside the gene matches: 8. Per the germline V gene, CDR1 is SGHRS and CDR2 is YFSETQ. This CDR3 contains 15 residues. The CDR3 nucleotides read TGCGCCAGCAGCTCTATAGCGGGACGGGGAGAGACCCAGTACTTC. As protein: CASSSIAGRGETQYF.

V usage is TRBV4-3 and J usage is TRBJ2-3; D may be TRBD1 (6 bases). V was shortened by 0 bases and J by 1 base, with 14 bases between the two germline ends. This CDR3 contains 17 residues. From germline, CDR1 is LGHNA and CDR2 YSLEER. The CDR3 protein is CASSQDLIGQRTDTQYF. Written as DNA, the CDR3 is TGCGCCAGCAGCCAAGATCTAATAGGACAGCGCACAGATACGCAGTATTTT.

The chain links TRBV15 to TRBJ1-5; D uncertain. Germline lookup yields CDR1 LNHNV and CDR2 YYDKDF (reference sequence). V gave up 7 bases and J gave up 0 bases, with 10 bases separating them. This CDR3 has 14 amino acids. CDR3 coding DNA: TGTGCCACCAACCGGCTCGGTAGCAATCAGCCCCAGCATTTT. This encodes CATNRLGSNQPQHF.

The CDR3 nucleotides read TGTGCCAGCAGCCCCGCCGGGACGGAGGCCTACGAGCAGTACTTC. Translated, it gives CASSPAGTEAYEQYF. The chain recombines TRBV11-2 with TRBJ2-7, with D tentatively TRBD1 or TRBD2 (5 bases each). V was trimmed by 5 bases and J by 2 bases, leaving 16 bases between them. The CDR3 spans 15 residues. Germline V lookup: CDR1 SGHAT, CDR2 FQNNGV.

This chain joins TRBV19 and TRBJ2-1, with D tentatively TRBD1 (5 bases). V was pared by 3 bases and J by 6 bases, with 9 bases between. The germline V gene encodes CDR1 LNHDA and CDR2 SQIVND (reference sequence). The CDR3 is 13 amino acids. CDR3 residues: CASSMVQGNEQFF. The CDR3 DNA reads TGTGCCAGTAGTATGGTCCAGGGCAATGAGCAGTTCTTC.